Listed below are T cell receptor beta chains from one sample, sequenced in a study of T cell responses to AZD1222 COVID-19 vaccine. Measured with immunoSEQ multiplex PCR; TCRdb has only the in-frame clones, and not every one. The sample lists around 150,000 clones, 90% to 95% seen once, with roughly 4% in the top ten. Sequences were derived from peripheral blood, sampled 28 days after the second AZD1222 dose. These receptors were obtained from an adult who received the AZD1222 COVID-19 vaccine. Each CDR3 is given with its conserved first and last residue. Fields, in order: V gene, clone size, D gene, J gene, CDR3 protein, CDR3 DNA. D genes are given only for firm matches. Clone size is shown for a subset of rows, as once, few, many or a class of expanded clone.

v_gene: TRBV5-1; abundance: .; d_gene: TRBD1; j_gene: TRBJ1-1; CDR3aa: CASSLGQGAGDTEAFF; CDR3nt: TGCGCCAGCAGCTTGGGTCAGGGGGCAGGCGACACTGAAGCTTTCTTT
v_gene: TRBV7-2; abundance: .; d_gene: .; j_gene: TRBJ2-2; CDR3aa: CASSFRGDTGELFF; CDR3nt: TGTGCCAGCAGCTTCAGAGGGGACACCGGGGAGCTGTTTTTT
v_gene: TRBV12-3/TRBV12-4; abundance: .; d_gene: .; j_gene: TRBJ1-1; CDR3aa: CASSFRGNEAFF; CDR3nt: TGTGCCAGCAGTTTTCGGGGGAATGAAGCTTTCTTT
v_gene: TRBV6-6; abundance: .; d_gene: .; j_gene: TRBJ2-5; CDR3aa: CASSYGETQYF; CDR3nt: TGTGCCAGCAGTTACGGGGAGACCCAGTACTTC
v_gene: TRBV10-1; abundance: .; d_gene: TRBD2; j_gene: TRBJ2-7; CDR3aa: CASGREGCYEQYF; CDR3nt: TGCGCCAGCGGACGGGAGGGTTGCTACGAGCAGTACTTC
v_gene: TRBV6-2/TRBV6-3; abundance: .; d_gene: TRBD1; j_gene: TRBJ2-2; CDR3aa: CASSGQGARKTGELFF; CDR3nt: TGTGCCAGCAGTGGACAGGGGGCGCGGAAAACCGGGGAGCTGTTTTTT
v_gene: TRBV5-1; abundance: .; d_gene: .; j_gene: TRBJ2-6; CDR3aa: CASSLAPGSGANVLTF; CDR3nt: TGCGCCAGCAGCTTGGCCCCGGGCTCTGGGGCCAACGTCCTGACTTTC
v_gene: TRBV29-1; abundance: .; d_gene: .; j_gene: TRBJ1-1; CDR3aa: CSVSVTNTEAFF; CDR3nt: TGCAGCGTTTCCGTAACGAACACTGAAGCTTTCTTT
v_gene: TRBV7-9; abundance: .; d_gene: .; j_gene: TRBJ2-1; CDR3aa: CASSLAGVYNEQFF; CDR3nt: TGTGCCAGCAGCTTAGCAGGGGTTTACAATGAGCAGTTCTTC
v_gene: TRBV9; abundance: .; d_gene: .; j_gene: TRBJ2-7; CDR3aa: CASSVGRVGYEQYF; CDR3nt: TGTGCCAGCAGCGTAGGAAGGGTCGGCTACGAGCAGTACTTC
v_gene: TRBV19; abundance: .; d_gene: .; j_gene: TRBJ2-3; CDR3aa: CASSSGTLVQYF; CDR3nt: TGTGCCAGTAGCTCCGGGACCCTGGTCCAGTATTTT
v_gene: TRBV4-3; abundance: few; d_gene: .; j_gene: TRBJ1-6; CDR3aa: CASSQTTLEPDPNSPLHF; CDR3nt: TGCGCCAGCAGCCAAACCACCCTCGAACCGGATCCTAATTCACCCCTCCACTTT
v_gene: TRBV4-3; abundance: .; d_gene: .; j_gene: TRBJ2-7; CDR3aa: CASSLGLLSSYEQYF; CDR3nt: TGCGCCAGCAGCTTGGGACTGTTGAGCTCCTACGAGCAGTACTTC
v_gene: TRBV5-6; abundance: .; d_gene: .; j_gene: TRBJ2-7; CDR3aa: CASSSVTGDRYEQYF; CDR3nt: TGTGCCAGCAGCTCAGTCACGGGGGACCGCTACGAGCAGTACTTC
v_gene: TRBV4-2; abundance: .; d_gene: .; j_gene: TRBJ1-6; CDR3aa: CASSPRTALSYSSPLHF; CDR3nt: TGTGCCAGCAGCCCCAGGACAGCCCTAAGCTATAGTTCACCCCTCCACTTT
v_gene: TRBV25-1; abundance: .; d_gene: .; j_gene: TRBJ1-2; CDR3aa: CASSEYGEGSYGYTF; CDR3nt: TGTGCCAGCAGTGAATACGGTGAGGGGAGCTATGGCTACACCTTC
v_gene: TRBV18; abundance: .; d_gene: .; j_gene: TRBJ1-3; CDR3aa: CASSPSYSSGNTIYF; CDR3nt: TGTGCCAGCTCACCATCTTACAGCTCTGGAAACACCATATATTTT
v_gene: TRBV6-4; abundance: .; d_gene: .; j_gene: TRBJ2-3; CDR3aa: CASSDWGSSDTQYF; CDR3nt: TGTGCCAGCAGTGATTGGGGTAGCTCAGATACGCAGTATTTT
v_gene: TRBV19; abundance: .; d_gene: .; j_gene: TRBJ2-7; CDR3aa: CASSIPGSSYEQYF; CDR3nt: TGTGCCAGTAGTATCCCAGGGAGCTCCTACGAGCAGTACTTC
v_gene: TRBV29-1; abundance: .; d_gene: .; j_gene: TRBJ2-5; CDR3aa: CSVPRGVADQETQYF; CDR3nt: TGCAGCGTACCGAGGGGGGTGGCGGACCAAGAGACCCAGTACTTC
v_gene: TRBV10-3; abundance: .; d_gene: .; j_gene: TRBJ2-7; CDR3aa: CAISEDGRGSQYF; CDR3nt: TGTGCCATCAGTGAGGACGGGCGAGGATCGCAGTACTTC
v_gene: TRBV7-9; abundance: .; d_gene: .; j_gene: TRBJ2-5; CDR3aa: CASSLGAVQETQYF; CDR3nt: TGTGCCAGCAGCTTAGGGGCAGTTCAAGAGACCCAGTACTTC
v_gene: TRBV4-2; abundance: .; d_gene: TRBD2; j_gene: TRBJ2-1; CDR3aa: CASSQDLAGGLNEQFF; CDR3nt: TGTGCCAGCAGCCAAGATCTAGCGGGGGGGCTAAATGAGCAGTTCTTC
v_gene: TRBV5-6; abundance: once; d_gene: TRBD1; j_gene: TRBJ1-1; CDR3aa: CASSYRDRNTEAFF; CDR3nt: TGTGCCAGCAGCTACCGGGACAGGAACACTGAAGCTTTCTTT
v_gene: TRBV7-3; abundance: .; d_gene: .; j_gene: TRBJ1-5; CDR3aa: CASSLRGDQPQHF; CDR3nt: TGTGCCAGCAGCCTTCGGGGAGATCAGCCCCAGCATTTT
v_gene: TRBV18; abundance: .; d_gene: .; j_gene: TRBJ1-1; CDR3aa: CASSPALGGIGTEAFF; CDR3nt: TGTGCCAGCTCACCAGCCCTCGGGGGGATCGGCACTGAAGCTTTCTTT
v_gene: TRBV29-1; abundance: once; d_gene: TRBD2; j_gene: TRBJ2-3; CDR3aa: CSVDSSGSGDTQYF; CDR3nt: TGCAGCGTTGATTCTAGCGGGAGTGGAGATACGCAGTATTTT
v_gene: TRBV28; abundance: .; d_gene: TRBD2; j_gene: TRBJ2-7; CDR3aa: CASRTTSGRAYEQYF; CDR3nt: TGTGCCAGCAGAACGACTAGCGGGAGGGCCTACGAGCAGTACTTC
v_gene: TRBV19; abundance: .; d_gene: .; j_gene: TRBJ2-3; CDR3aa: CAITGLVMRCTQYF; CDR3nt: TGTGCCATTACGGGACTCGTGATGCGATGTACGCAGTATTTT
v_gene: TRBV2; abundance: .; d_gene: .; j_gene: TRBJ2-7; CDR3aa: CASKAGTNNEQYF; CDR3nt: TGTGCCAGCAAGGCCGGGACAAATAACGAGCAGTACTTC
v_gene: TRBV5-8; abundance: .; d_gene: TRBD1; j_gene: TRBJ1-6; CDR3aa: CASSNRRTGSPPLHF; CDR3nt: TGTGCCAGCAGCAATAGACGGACAGGGAGTCCACCCCTCCACTTT
v_gene: TRBV4-1; abundance: few; d_gene: .; j_gene: TRBJ2-7; CDR3aa: CASSQDTASTKGQYF; CDR3nt: TGCGCCAGCAGCCAAGACACAGCCTCTACGAAGGGGCAGTACTTC
v_gene: TRBV29-1; abundance: .; d_gene: .; j_gene: TRBJ2-7; CDR3aa: CSATTAAVNEQYF; CDR3nt: TGCAGCGCCACCACCGCTGCAGTTAACGAGCAGTACTTC
v_gene: TRBV11-2; abundance: .; d_gene: .; j_gene: TRBJ2-7; CDR3aa: CASSLVHGGYEQYF; CDR3nt: TGTGCCAGCAGCTTGGTCCACGGGGGCTACGAGCAGTACTTC
v_gene: TRBV2; abundance: .; d_gene: TRBD1; j_gene: TRBJ1-1; CDR3aa: CASSAEQGALGLAVAFF; CDR3nt: TGTGCCAGCAGTGCGGAACAGGGGGCGCTTGGACTGGCCGTGGCTTTCTTT
v_gene: TRBV15; abundance: .; d_gene: .; j_gene: TRBJ1-4; CDR3aa: CATSRDQTATNEKLFF; CDR3nt: TGTGCCACCAGCAGAGACCAGACAGCAACTAATGAAAAACTGTTTTTT
v_gene: TRBV2; abundance: .; d_gene: .; j_gene: TRBJ1-1; CDR3aa: CASSTTRVDTEAFF; CDR3nt: TGTGCCAGCAGCACAACCAGGGTCGACACTGAAGCTTTCTTT
v_gene: TRBV7-9; abundance: .; d_gene: .; j_gene: TRBJ2-7; CDR3aa: CASSLIQGVQYF; CDR3nt: TGTGCCAGCAGCTTGATCCAGGGCGTCCAGTACTTC
v_gene: TRBV2; abundance: once; d_gene: TRBD1; j_gene: TRBJ1-2; CDR3aa: CASRTTGGAMSYTF; CDR3nt: TGTGCCAGCAGGACCACAGGGGGCGCTATGAGCTACACCTTC
v_gene: TRBV5-6; abundance: .; d_gene: TRBD1; j_gene: TRBJ1-3; CDR3aa: CASSLDGQASGNTIYF; CDR3nt: TGTGCCAGCAGCTTGGATGGACAGGCCTCTGGAAACACCATATATTTT
v_gene: TRBV7-8; abundance: .; d_gene: .; j_gene: TRBJ2-1; CDR3aa: CASSYGPTPPRNEQFF; CDR3nt: TGTGCCAGCAGTTATGGACCGACCCCTCCTCGTAATGAGCAGTTCTTC
v_gene: TRBV7-8; abundance: .; d_gene: .; j_gene: TRBJ2-3; CDR3aa: CASSLQGRGEDTQYF; CDR3nt: TGTGCCAGCAGCCTTCAGGGGAGAGGGGAAGATACGCAGTATTTT
v_gene: TRBV4-2; abundance: .; d_gene: .; j_gene: TRBJ1-6; CDR3aa: CASSQDEQGGDYNSPLHF; CDR3nt: TGTGCCAGCAGCCAAGATGAGCAGGGAGGAGACTATAATTCACCCCTCCACTTT
v_gene: TRBV19; abundance: .; d_gene: TRBD1; j_gene: TRBJ2-1; CDR3aa: CASCRGQGSYNEQFF; CDR3nt: TGTGCCAGTTGCCGAGGACAGGGGTCCTACAATGAGCAGTTCTTC
v_gene: TRBV4-3; abundance: .; d_gene: .; j_gene: TRBJ1-4; CDR3aa: CASSQDRHGRGEKLFF; CDR3nt: TGCGCCAGCAGCCAAGATCGACACGGACGGGGCGAAAAACTGTTTTTT
v_gene: TRBV5-4; abundance: .; d_gene: .; j_gene: TRBJ1-5; CDR3aa: CASSFGGARIQPQHF; CDR3nt: TGTGCCAGCAGCTTTGGGGGGGCCCGGATCCAGCCCCAGCATTTT
v_gene: TRBV4-1; abundance: .; d_gene: TRBD2; j_gene: TRBJ2-1; CDR3aa: CASSQVAGGFMDEQFF; CDR3nt: TGCGCCAGCAGCCAAGTAGCGGGGGGGTTCATGGATGAGCAGTTCTTC
v_gene: TRBV19; abundance: .; d_gene: .; j_gene: TRBJ1-5; CDR3aa: CASSKDRGQPQHF; CDR3nt: TGTGCCAGTAGTAAGGATCGGGGGCAGCCCCAGCATTTT
v_gene: TRBV29-1; abundance: .; d_gene: .; j_gene: TRBJ1-2; CDR3aa: CSVFVVSTYGYTF; CDR3nt: TGCAGCGTCTTCGTTGTCAGCACCTATGGCTACACCTTC
v_gene: TRBV19; abundance: .; d_gene: TRBD1; j_gene: TRBJ1-5; CDR3aa: CASSIQGAGQPQHF; CDR3nt: TGTGCCAGTAGTATACAGGGGGCGGGTCAGCCCCAGCATTTT
v_gene: TRBV6-2/TRBV6-3; abundance: .; d_gene: .; j_gene: TRBJ2-7; CDR3aa: CASSLAAEYYEQYF; CDR3nt: TGTGCCAGCAGTTTGGCTGCGGAATACTACGAGCAGTACTTC
v_gene: TRBV18; abundance: .; d_gene: TRBD1; j_gene: TRBJ2-6; CDR3aa: CASSPRPGQVSGANVLTF; CDR3nt: TGTGCCAGCTCACCACGACCGGGACAGGTCTCTGGGGCCAACGTCCTGACTTTC
v_gene: TRBV12-5; abundance: .; d_gene: .; j_gene: TRBJ2-1; CDR3aa: CASGLGGAGNEQFF; CDR3nt: TGTGCTAGTGGTTTGGGAGGGGCGGGGAATGAGCAGTTCTTC
v_gene: TRBV7-8; abundance: .; d_gene: .; j_gene: TRBJ1-6; CDR3aa: CASSPDPPGAGSPLHF; CDR3nt: TGTGCCAGCAGCCCCGATCCGCCAGGGGCAGGTTCACCCCTCCACTTT
v_gene: TRBV6-2/TRBV6-3; abundance: once; d_gene: .; j_gene: TRBJ1-1; CDR3aa: CASSYPQDEAFF; CDR3nt: TGTGCCAGCAGTTACCCACAGGACGAAGCTTTCTTT
v_gene: TRBV27; abundance: .; d_gene: .; j_gene: TRBJ2-5; CDR3aa: CASRSLWTQYF; CDR3nt: TGTGCCAGCAGGAGCCTTTGGACCCAGTACTTC
v_gene: TRBV7-2; abundance: .; d_gene: TRBD2; j_gene: TRBJ2-3; CDR3aa: CASSLLWAGGPDTQYF; CDR3nt: TGTGCCAGCAGCCTCCTCTGGGCGGGAGGTCCAGATACGCAGTATTTT
v_gene: TRBV9; abundance: .; d_gene: TRBD1; j_gene: TRBJ2-3; CDR3aa: CASSVVQGVGADTQYF; CDR3nt: TGTGCCAGCAGCGTAGTCCAGGGGGTGGGAGCAGATACGCAGTATTTT
v_gene: TRBV19; abundance: .; d_gene: TRBD1; j_gene: TRBJ1-5; CDR3aa: CASSTTGGGIGGQPQHF; CDR3nt: TGTGCCAGTAGTACTACTGGCGGCGGGATAGGGGGCCAGCCCCAGCATTTT
v_gene: TRBV7-9; abundance: .; d_gene: .; j_gene: TRBJ1-6; CDR3aa: CASSWGSSYNSPLHF; CDR3nt: TGTGCCAGCAGCTGGGGGAGCTCCTATAATTCACCCCTCCACTTT